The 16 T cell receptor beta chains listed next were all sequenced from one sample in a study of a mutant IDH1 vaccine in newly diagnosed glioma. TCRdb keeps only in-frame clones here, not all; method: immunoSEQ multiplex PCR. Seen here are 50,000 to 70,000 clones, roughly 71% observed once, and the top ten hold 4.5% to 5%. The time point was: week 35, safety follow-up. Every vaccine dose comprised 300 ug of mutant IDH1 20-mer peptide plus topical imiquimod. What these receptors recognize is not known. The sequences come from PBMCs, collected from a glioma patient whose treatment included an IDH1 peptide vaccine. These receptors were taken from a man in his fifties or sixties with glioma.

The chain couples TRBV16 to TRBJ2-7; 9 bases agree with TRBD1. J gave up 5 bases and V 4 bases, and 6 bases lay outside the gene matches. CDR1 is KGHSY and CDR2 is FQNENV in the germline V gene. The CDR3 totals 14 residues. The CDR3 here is CASSRPGTGNEQYF. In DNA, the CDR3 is TGTGCCAGCAGCCGGCCAGGGACAGGGAACGAGCAGTACTTC.

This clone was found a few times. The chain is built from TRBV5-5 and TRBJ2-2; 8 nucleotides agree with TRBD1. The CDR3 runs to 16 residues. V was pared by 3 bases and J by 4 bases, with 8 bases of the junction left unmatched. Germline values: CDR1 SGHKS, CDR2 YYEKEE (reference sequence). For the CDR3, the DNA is TGTGCCAGCAGCTCATTCCAGGGGGCAGGCACCGGGGAGCTGTTTTTT. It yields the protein CASSSFQGAGTGELFF.

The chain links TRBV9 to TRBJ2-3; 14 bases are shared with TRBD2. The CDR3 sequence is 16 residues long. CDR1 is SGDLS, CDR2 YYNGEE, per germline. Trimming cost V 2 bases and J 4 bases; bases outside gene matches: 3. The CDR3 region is CASSVGTSGGADTQYF. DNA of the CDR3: TGTGCCAGCAGCGTGGGGACTAGCGGGGGAGCAGATACGCAGTATTTT. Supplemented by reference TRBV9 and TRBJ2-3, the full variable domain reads DSGVTQTPKHLITATGQRVTLRCSPRSGDLSVYWYQQSLDQGLQFLIQYYNGEERAKGNILERFSAQQFPDLHSELNLSSLELGDSALYFCASSVGTSGGADTQYFGPGTRLTVL.

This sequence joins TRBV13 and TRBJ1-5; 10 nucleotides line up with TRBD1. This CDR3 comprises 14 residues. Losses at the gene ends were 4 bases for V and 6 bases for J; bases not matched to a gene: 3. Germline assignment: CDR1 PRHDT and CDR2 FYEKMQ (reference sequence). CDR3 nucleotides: TGTGCCAGCAGCTCCGGACAGGGGGTTCAGCCCCAGCATTTT. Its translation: CASSSGQGVQPQHF.

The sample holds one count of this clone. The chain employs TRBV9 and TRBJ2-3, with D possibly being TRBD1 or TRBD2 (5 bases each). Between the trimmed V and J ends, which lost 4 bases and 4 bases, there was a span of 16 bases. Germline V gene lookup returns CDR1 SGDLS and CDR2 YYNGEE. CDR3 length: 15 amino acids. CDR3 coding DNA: TGTGCCAGCAGCTCTGACCGAGGGGTTTCAGATACGCAGTATTTT. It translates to CASSSDRGVSDTQYF.

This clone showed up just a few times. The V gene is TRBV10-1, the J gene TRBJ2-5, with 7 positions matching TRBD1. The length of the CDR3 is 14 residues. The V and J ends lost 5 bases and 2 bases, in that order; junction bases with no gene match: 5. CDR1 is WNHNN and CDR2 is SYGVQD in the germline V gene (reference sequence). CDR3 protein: CASSPTGDQETQYF. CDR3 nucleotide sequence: TGCGCCAGCAGTCCCACAGGGGATCAAGAGACCCAGTACTTC.

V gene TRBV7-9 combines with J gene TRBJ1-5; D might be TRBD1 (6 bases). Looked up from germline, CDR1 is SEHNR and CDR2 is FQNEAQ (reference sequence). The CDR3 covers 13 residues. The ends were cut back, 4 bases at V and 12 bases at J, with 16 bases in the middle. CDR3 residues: CASSSELGGVQHF. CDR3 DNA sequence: TGTGCCAGCAGCTCCGAGCTAGGGGGGGTCCAGCATTTT.

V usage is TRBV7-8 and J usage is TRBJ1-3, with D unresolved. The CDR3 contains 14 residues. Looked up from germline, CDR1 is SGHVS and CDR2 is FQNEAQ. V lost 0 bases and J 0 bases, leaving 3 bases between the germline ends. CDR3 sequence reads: CASSLASSGNTIYF. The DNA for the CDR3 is TGTGCCAGCAGCTTAGCCTCCTCTGGAAACACCATATATTTT.

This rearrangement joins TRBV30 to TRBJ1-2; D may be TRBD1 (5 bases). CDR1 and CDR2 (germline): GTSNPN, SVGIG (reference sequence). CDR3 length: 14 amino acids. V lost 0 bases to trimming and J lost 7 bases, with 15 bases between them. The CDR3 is CAWSVQSGFRGYTF. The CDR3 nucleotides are TGTGCCTGGAGTGTACAGTCAGGGTTTCGTGGCTACACCTTC.

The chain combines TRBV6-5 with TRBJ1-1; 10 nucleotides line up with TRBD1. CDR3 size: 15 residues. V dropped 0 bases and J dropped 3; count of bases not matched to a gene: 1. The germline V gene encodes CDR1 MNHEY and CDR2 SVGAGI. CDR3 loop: CASSYSGTGDTEAFF. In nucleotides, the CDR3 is TGTGCCAGCAGTTACTCAGGGACAGGGGACACTGAAGCTTTCTTT.

CDR3 region: CASSQDWTVNQPQHF. The CDR3 DNA sequence: TGCGCCAGCAGCCAAGATTGGACAGTTAATCAGCCCCAGCATTTT. The rearrangement joins TRBV4-1 to TRBJ1-5, with a possible D match to TRBD1 (6 bases). V dropped 0 bases and J dropped 4 bases, with 10 bases sitting between them. Germline V gene data show CDR1 as MGHRA and CDR2 as YSYEKL. The CDR3 spans 15 residues.

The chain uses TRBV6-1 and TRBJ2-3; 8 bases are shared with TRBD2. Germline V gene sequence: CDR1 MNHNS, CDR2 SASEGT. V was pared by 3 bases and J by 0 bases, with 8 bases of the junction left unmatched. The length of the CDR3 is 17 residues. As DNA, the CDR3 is TGTGCCAGCAGTGAGAAGGTAGCGGGGTTTAGCACAGATACGCAGTATTTT. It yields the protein CASSEKVAGFSTDTQYF.

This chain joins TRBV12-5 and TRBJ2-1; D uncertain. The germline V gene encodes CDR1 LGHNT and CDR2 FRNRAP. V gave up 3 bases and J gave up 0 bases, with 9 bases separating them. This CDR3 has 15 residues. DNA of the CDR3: TGTGCTAGTGGTTTAGGTCCAAGCTCCTACAATGAGCAGTTCTTC. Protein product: CASGLGPSSYNEQFF. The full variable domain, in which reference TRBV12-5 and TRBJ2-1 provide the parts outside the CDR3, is DARVTQTPRHKVTEMGQEVTMRCQPILGHNTVFWYRQTMMQGLELLAYFRNRAPLDDSGMPKDRFSAEMPDATLATLKIQPSEPRDSAVYFCASGLGPSSYNEQFFGPGTRLTVL.

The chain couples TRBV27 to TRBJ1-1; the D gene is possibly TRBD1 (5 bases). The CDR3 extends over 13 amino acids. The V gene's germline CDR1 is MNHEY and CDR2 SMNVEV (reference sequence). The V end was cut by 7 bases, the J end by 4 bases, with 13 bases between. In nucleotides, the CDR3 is TGTGCCAGCATCGGGGGGGTGGGCACTGAAGCTTTCTTT. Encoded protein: CASIGGVGTEAFF.

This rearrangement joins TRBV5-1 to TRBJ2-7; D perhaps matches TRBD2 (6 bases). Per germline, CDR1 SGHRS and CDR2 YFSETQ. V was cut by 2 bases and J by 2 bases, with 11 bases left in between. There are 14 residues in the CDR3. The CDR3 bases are TGCGCCAGCAGCTTAAGTCCGGGGGCCTACGAGCAGTACTTC. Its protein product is CASSLSPGAYEQYF.

This CDR3 is CASSRGVLRKGAFF. CDR3 DNA sequence: TGTGCCAGCTCCCGGGGAGTTCTGAGAAAGGGAGCTTTCTTT. This sequence joins TRBV6-4 and TRBJ1-1; no reliable D call. CDR1 and CDR2 (germline): MRHNA, SNTAGT. CDR3 length: 14 amino acids. V was trimmed by 8 bases and J by 10 bases, leaving 23 bases between them.